This T cell receptor (beta chain) came from a study of blood T cell repertoires in COVID-19. Per germline, CDR1 LNHNV and CDR2 YYDKDF (reference sequence). The CDR3 extends over 18 amino acids. V gave up 0 bases and J gave up 6 bases; unmatched junction bases: 15. Clones were sequenced by immunoSEQ multiplex PCR, and TCRdb holds only the in-frame ones, with some missing. The profile covers over 250,000 clones, with around 90% appearing a single time and around 10% taken by the ten largest. This clonotype originated in a young woman who had recovered from COVID-19. Material: PBMCs or T cells enriched from blood (not recorded which). The rearrangement joins TRBV15 to TRBJ1-2, with 8 bases fitting TRBD1. The CDR3 bases are TGTGCCACCAGCAGAGAGTTAATCCGGACAGGGAATGGAAATGGCTACACCTTC. Its translation: CATSRELIRTGNGNGYTF.